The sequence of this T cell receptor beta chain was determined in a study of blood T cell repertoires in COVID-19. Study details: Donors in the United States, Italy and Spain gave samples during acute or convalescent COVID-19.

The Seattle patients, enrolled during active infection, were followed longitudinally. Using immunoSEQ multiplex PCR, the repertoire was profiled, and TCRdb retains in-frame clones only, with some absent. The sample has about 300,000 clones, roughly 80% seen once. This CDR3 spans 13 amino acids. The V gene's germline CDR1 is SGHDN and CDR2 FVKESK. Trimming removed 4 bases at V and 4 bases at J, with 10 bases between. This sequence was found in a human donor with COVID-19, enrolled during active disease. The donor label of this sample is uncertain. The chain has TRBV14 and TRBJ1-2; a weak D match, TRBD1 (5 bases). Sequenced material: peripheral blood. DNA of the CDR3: TGTGCCAGCAGCCGAGGACATCGCTATGGCTACACCTTC. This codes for CASSRGHRYGYTF.